This T cell receptor (beta chain) was identified during a study of blood T cells in healthy people across ages. Trimming shortened V by 3 bases and J by 0 bases, and 12 bases separated the two germline ends. The CDR3 is 16 residues long. Germline CDR1 and CDR2: SGHRS and YFSETQ. This clonotype was seen a handful of times. Then a second PCR, running about 6 to 12 cycles, was carried out with a sample-barcoded 5' primer and a J-beta primer mix. TCRdb ran MiXCR on the 5' RACE reads and lists one entry per CDR3 protein. This table has some 710,000 distinct CDR3 sequences, 22% appearing once. Extractions gave at least 6 micrograms of total RNA per sample.

Sequenced: blood. The V and J genes are TRBV5-1 and TRBJ2-2; possible D gene TRBD1, 6 bases. The TCR was taken from a man in his 70s in good health. The CDR3 DNA reads as TGCGCCAGCAGCTGGCAGGACAGTTCGAACACCGGGGAGCTGTTTTTT. Encoded protein: CASSWQDSSNTGELFF.